This T cell receptor beta chain was obtained from a study of T cell repertoires in cytomegalovirus infection (dated by TCRdb to the late 2010s). Looking at the study overall: The peptide stimulations were aimed at well-studied HLA-B-restricted epitopes as well as recently identified HLA-C-restricted CMV epitopes, whose presentation resists viral immunomodulation. Donor HLA type was relevant to the analysis, because carriage of CMV infection together with the matching HLA type was indicated by public TCR beta signatures. Results and caveats for the whole study, not just this receptor: In both this cohort and an independent roughly 350-donor cohort, the cumulative frequency of public TCR beta family members distinguished carriers of CMV infection plus the relevant HLA type. In the ex vivo response, HLA-C-restricted CMV-specific TCR beta clonotypes were dominant, and in two of eight donors the single most frequent clonotype came from this HLA-C-restricted group.

A remark on this clonotype: This clone's antigen is unknown. Base qualities were left out, and no much larger clone turns up one base away.

Taken with the paper, the label for treatment or condition translates to: in vitro stimulation with specific CMV peptide epitopes to enrich CMV-specific T cells. For sequencing, an Illumina HiSeq 1500 was employed. TCRdb trimmed the raw reads at Q25, called clones with MiXCR and kept productive beta chains. Identical CDR3 protein sequences are pooled into one entry, listed with their most common genes and DNA. Across this sample there are roughly 87,000 distinct CDR3 sequences, with 25% to 35% seen only once. Together, the top ten hold roughly 70% of the sample. From a lookup of the germline V gene, CDR1 and CDR2 are SGHVS and FNYEAQ. V loses 3 bases, J loses 2 bases, and the germline ends lie 15 bases apart. Including the terminal cysteine and phenylalanine, the CDR3 comprises 16 residues. The sequence is cut down to CDR3 DNA, 48 bases in frame from base 1.

The receptor comes from a human donor in good health (CMV status not recorded). Some clones in this sample may be carry-over from other donors' samples. The receptor chain draws on TRBV7-6 and TRBJ2-3; the D region possibly corresponds to TRBD2 (6 bases align). The sequencing here drew on CD8+ T cells from cultured PBMCs, taken from culture after CMV antigen stimulation. The DNA is as follows: TGTGCCAGCAGCTTTTTAGGCGGGGCGATCACAGATACGCAGTATTTT. This encodes CASSFLGGAITDTQYF.